This TCR beta chain originates from a study of cytomegalovirus exposure and HLA in healthy donors. On this clone itself: As yet, its antigen is unknown.

J lost 7 bases, V lost 3 bases, and 7 bases had no gene match. The germline V gene has CDR1 KGHSH and CDR2 LQKENI. The CDR3 has 15 residues. Study outcomes and limitations: In a later analysis, common viral pathogens appeared linked to several of the most significant clusters.

Primers included in the PCR were 60 Vbeta and 13 Jbeta primers. TCRdb's table, derived via immunoSEQ multiplex PCR, lists solely in-frame clones and lacks some. The sample shows more than 80,000 clones, 71% of them seen only once. This chain links TRBV18 with TRBJ2-2, with 8 bases aligning to TRBD1. The sequencing sample was made of PBMCs. This receptor was obtained from a female donor in good health and CMV-seronegative. CDR3 coding DNA: TGTGCCAGCTCACCGGGCCAGGGGGCTGACGGGGAGCTGTTTTTT. Encoded protein: CASSPGQGADGELFF.